These 30 T cell receptor beta chains were sequenced from one sample in a study of type 1 and type 2 diabetes patients. Amplification started from genomic DNA. Amplification of the beta chain CDR3 used 30 forward and 13 reverse multiplex primers. TCRdb processed the multiplex PCR reads anew with MiXCR; each CDR3 protein has one entry. The table has 250,000 to 300,000 distinct CDR3 sequences, around 47% seen once. Input material: peripheral blood mononuclear cells (PBMCs). These receptors originate from a man younger than 35 with type 2 diabetes.

This sequence joins TRBV2 and TRBJ2-5, with D tentatively TRBD1 (5 bases). The V gene's germline CDR1 is SNHLY and CDR2 FYNNEI. Trimming took 6 bases from V and 4 from J, leaving 15 bases between them. CDR3 size: 14 residues. The CDR3 sequence: CASRLPLGLETQYF. Written as DNA, the CDR3 is TGTGCCAGCAGACTTCCGCTGGGGCTAGAGACCCAGTACTTC.

This clonotype was found many times. This chain connects TRBV10-3 to TRBJ2-7, with a possible D match to TRBD1 (6 bases). This CDR3 is built from 14 residues. Trimming left V 2 bases short and J 4 bases short, with 12 bases between. The germline gives CDR1 ENHRY, CDR2 SYGVKD. This chain's CDR3 is CAISETGLRYEQYF. CDR3 coding DNA: TGTGCCATCAGTGAGACAGGGCTTAGGTACGAGCAGTACTTC.

The chain carries TRBV9 and TRBJ2-7, with D uncertain. This CDR3 spans 12 amino acids. Germline assignment: CDR1 SGDLS and CDR2 YYNGEE. V was cut by 3 bases and J by 9 bases, with 13 bases left in between. The CDR3 sequence is CASSENTGVQYF. CDR3 nucleotide sequence: TGTGCCAGCAGCGAGAACACCGGAGTGCAGTACTTC.

The chain uses TRBV27 and TRBJ2-2, with 8 bases lining up with TRBD2. Germline V gives CDR1 MNHEY, CDR2 SMNVEV (reference sequence). J gave up 6 bases and V 5 bases, and 11 bases lay outside the gene matches. The CDR3 consists of 16 residues. CDR3: CASSLPGRAIAGELFF. The CDR3 DNA is TGTGCCAGCAGTCTACCCGGGAGGGCCATCGCCGGGGAGCTGTTTTTT.

In its sample, this clonotype was seen many times. The CDR3 loop reads CAISPGGRSYEQYF. For the CDR3, the DNA is TGTGCCATCTCCCCCGGCGGTCGCTCCTACGAGCAGTACTTC. The chain is built from TRBV10-3 and TRBJ2-7; D not resolved. Germline V lookup: CDR1 ENHRY, CDR2 SYGVKD. Deletions cut 8 bases from V and 0 bases from J, with 14 bases between. There are 14 residues in the CDR3.

The chain carries TRBV15 and TRBJ2-7; 8 bases map to TRBD2. Trimming cost V 2 bases and J 3 bases; bases outside gene matches: 9. The CDR3 loop spans 16 amino acids. Germline V gene lookup returns CDR1 LNHNV and CDR2 YYDKDF (reference sequence). CDR3 protein: CATSRTTGTRLYEQYF. In DNA, the CDR3 is TGTGCCACCAGCAGAACTACCGGGACTAGACTCTACGAGCAGTACTTC.

The chain combines TRBV19 with TRBJ1-2, with TRBD1 identical over 12 bases. The ends lost 5 bases at V and 6 bases at J; junction bases unmatched: 7. The CDR3 extends over 15 amino acids. CDR1 and CDR2 from the germline V gene are LNHDA and SQIVND (reference sequence). CDR3 in amino acids: CASSLGTGGEDGYTF. Here the CDR3 DNA reads TGTGCCAGTAGTCTGGGGACAGGGGGCGAAGATGGCTACACCTTC. Based on the CDR3 plus reference TRBV19 and TRBJ1-2, the full variable domain is DGGITQSPKYLFRKEGQNVTLSCEQNLNHDAMYWYRQDPGQGLRLIYYSQIVNDFQKGDIAEGYSVSREKKESFPLTVTSAQKNPTAFYLCASSLGTGGEDGYTFGSGTRLTVV.

This clonotype was detected a few times. The chain carries TRBV19 and TRBJ1-5; 7 bases fit TRBD1. There are 13 residues in the CDR3. After removal of 9 bases from V and 3 bases from J, the junction contained 5 bases not matched to a gene. Germline V CDR1 and CDR2: LNHDA, SQIVND (reference sequence). Written as DNA, the CDR3 is TGTGCCAGCCGACAGGGAAACAATCAGCCCCAGCATTTT. This codes for CASRQGNNQPQHF.

The chain is built from TRBV29-1 and TRBJ1-2; D is unclear. Per germline, CDR1 SQVTM and CDR2 ANQGSEA. The V end lost 3 bases, the J end lost 3 bases, and 11 bases lay between the germline ends. The CDR3 sequence is 13 residues long. CDR3 sequence reads: CSVESRADYGYTF. CDR3 sequence (DNA): TGCAGCGTTGAGTCCCGGGCTGACTATGGCTACACCTTC.

Comment on this clonotype: The junction differs from germline at one of its ends, possibly a read error. In nucleotides, the CDR3 is TGTGCCTGGGGGGACAACGAGCGGTACTTC. As protein: CAWGDNERYF. The V call is TRBV30, the J call TRBJ2-7; weak D call: TRBD1 (6 bases). This CDR3 contains 10 residues. Germline V gene lookup returns CDR1 GTSNPN and CDR2 SVGIG (reference sequence).

The genes are TRBV13 and TRBJ2-5; the D call may be TRBD1 or TRBD2 (5 bases each). Trimming removed 5 bases at V and 0 bases at J, with 10 bases between. This CDR3 region has 14 residues. Per germline, CDR1 PRHDT and CDR2 FYEKMQ (reference sequence). The CDR3 spells CASSVGRYQETQYF. DNA for the CDR3: TGTGCCAGCAGCGTGGGACGGTACCAAGAGACCCAGTACTTC.

This clonotype was observed a handful of times. The V and J genes are TRBV20-1 and TRBJ2-1; D is possibly TRBD2 (6 bases). Germline CDR1 and CDR2: DFQATT and SNEGSKA (reference sequence). The CDR3 covers 14 residues. Trimming took 5 bases from V and 10 from J, leaving 21 bases between them. CDR3 loop: CSADRETLGREQFF. CDR3 sequence (DNA): TGCAGTGCTGACCGGGAGACATTGGGGCGCGAGCAGTTCTTC.

The chain links TRBV6-6 to TRBJ2-3, with D hard to call. Germline V gene data show CDR1 as MNHNY and CDR2 as SVGAGI (reference sequence). V lost 2 bases, J lost 4 bases, and 4 bases lay in between. This CDR3 comprises 12 residues. CDR3 protein: CASSYGSDTQYF. The DNA of the CDR3 is TGTGCCAGCAGTTACGGGTCAGATACGCAGTATTTT.

This clonotype was detected a few times. The chain is built from TRBV12-3 or TRBV12-4 and TRBJ2-7, with 11 positions matching TRBD1. The CDR3 runs to 16 residues. The V and J ends lost 1 base and 5 bases, in that order; junction bases with no gene match: 7. CDR3 sequence: CASSLGGQGAKDEQYF. CDR3 sequence (DNA): TGTGCCAGCAGTTTAGGCGGACAGGGGGCGAAAGACGAGCAGTACTTC.

The chain joins TRBV7-8 to TRBJ2-5; 7 nucleotides line up with TRBD2. The CDR3 loop spans 15 amino acids. In germline, CDR1 is SGHVS, CDR2 FQNEAQ. V lost 2 bases, J lost 1 base, and 4 bases stayed unmatched. In DNA, the CDR3 is TGTGCCAGCAGCTTAAGTCCGGGGGGCCAAGAGACCCAGTACTTC. Translation: CASSLSPGGQETQYF.

This clonotype was seen a handful of times. The chain recombines TRBV5-1 with TRBJ2-7; 7 bases map to TRBD2. Per the germline V gene, CDR1 is SGHRS and CDR2 is YFSETQ. The CDR3 spans 15 residues. The ends lost 0 bases at V and 9 bases at J; junction bases unmatched: 12. The CDR3 nucleotides are TGCGCCAGCAGCTTGGTAGGCGGGAGTGGCGGTGGGCAGTACTTC. Its translation: CASSLVGGSGGGQYF.

The V gene is TRBV15, the J gene TRBJ2-3; TRBD2 agrees at 9 bases. The V gene's germline CDR1 is LNHNV and CDR2 YYDKDF (reference sequence). The CDR3 sequence is 16 residues long. V dropped 1 base and J dropped 1; count of bases not matched to a gene: 3. The CDR3 here is CATSRASGTRTDTQYF. The CDR3 DNA reads TGTGCCACCAGCAGAGCTAGCGGGACTCGCACAGATACGCAGTATTTT.

This clonotype occurred a few times. V is TRBV20-1 and J is TRBJ2-5, with 8 bases that match TRBD2. The V segment lost 3 bases and the J segment 6 bases; nucleotides outside the gene matches: 12. The CDR3 totals 15 residues. CDR1 is DFQATT, CDR2 SNEGSKA, per germline (reference sequence). CDR3 region: CSARDSWTGGKTQYF. CDR3 nucleotides: TGCAGTGCTAGGGACTCCTGGACGGGAGGGAAGACCCAGTACTTC.

The chain uses TRBV7-8 and TRBJ2-7; D ambiguous. With 5 bases removed from V and 6 bases from J, the gap between germline ends came to 20 bases. Germline-derived CDR1 and CDR2 are SGHVS and FQNEAQ. The CDR3 sequence is 15 residues long. CDR3 DNA: TGTGCCAGCAGCCCTTCTAGTTCCGAGGCCCCCGAGCAGTACTTC. Residues: CASSPSSSEAPEQYF.

CDR3 in amino acids: CASETQAFPNYEQYF. In nucleotides, the CDR3 is TGTGCCAGCGAAACTCAAGCGTTTCCGAACTACGAGCAGTACTTC. V gene TRBV28 combines with J gene TRBJ2-7, with unresolved D. The ends were cut back, 8 bases at V and 3 bases at J, with 20 bases in the middle. Germline values: CDR1 MDHEN, CDR2 SYDVKM. The CDR3 has 15 residues.

Ten or more counts support this clonotype. The J gene is TRBJ2-1, the V gene TRBV19; D uncertain. Germline CDR1 LNHDA, CDR2 SQIVND (reference sequence). The CDR3 loop spans 12 amino acids. The V end was cut by 4 bases, the J end by 6 bases, with 7 bases between. CDR3 sequence (DNA): TGTGCCAGTAGTAGGCCTGGCAATGAGCAGTTCTTC. As protein: CASSRPGNEQFF.

This chain connects TRBV20-1 to TRBJ1-2, with a tentative D call TRBD1 (6 bases). The CDR3 is made up of 13 amino acids. The V gene's germline CDR1 is DFQATT and CDR2 SNEGSKA (reference sequence). The V gene lost 6 bases and the J gene lost 2 bases, with 13 bases spanning the gap. CDR3 nucleotides: TGCAGTGCCCATGGGGGGCGGAACTATGGCTACACCTTC. This encodes CSAHGGRNYGYTF.

The chain has TRBV2 and TRBJ2-7; TRBD2 is a possible D gene (5 bases). Trimming stripped 3 bases from V and 6 bases from J, with 18 bases between. Germline CDR1 reads SNHLY; CDR2 reads FYNNEI. The CDR3 contains 15 residues. Here the CDR3 DNA reads TGTGCCAGCAGTGACCGGGGAGCTCAGTTCGGCGAGCAGTACTTC. Amino acid sequence: CASSDRGAQFGEQYF.

The chain carries TRBV7-9 and TRBJ1-3; D call uncertain. CDR3 length: 15 amino acids. The V end was cut by 5 bases, the J end by 3 bases, with 14 bases between. Germline loops: CDR1 SEHNR, CDR2 FQNEAQ (reference sequence). CDR3 sequence reads: CASSPSEGLGNTIYF. The DNA of the CDR3 is TGTGCCAGCAGCCCGAGTGAGGGTCTTGGAAACACCATATATTTT.

The chain employs TRBV7-2 and TRBJ2-5; D is undetermined. CDR3 length equals 11 residues. The V gene lost 3 bases and the J gene lost 6 bases, with 5 bases spanning the gap. Germline V gene lookup returns CDR1 SGHTA and CDR2 FQGNSA. The CDR3 spells CASSFGKTQYF. CDR3 nucleotides: TGTGCCAGCAGCTTCGGAAAGACCCAGTACTTC.

This clonotype appeared a few times. The genes are TRBV9 and TRBJ1-2; possibly TRBD1 for D (6 bases). The germline CDR1 and CDR2 sequences are SGDLS and YYNGEE. This CDR3 has 15 residues. Trimming left V 0 bases short and J 3 bases short, with 12 bases between. CDR3 in DNA: TGTGCCAGCAGCGTAGGCGGTAAGGGGGACTATGGCTACACCTTC. It codes for CASSVGGKGDYGYTF.

V and J are TRBV7-2 and TRBJ2-1; the match to TRBD2 covers 13 bases. This CDR3 region has 19 residues. Germline lookup yields CDR1 SGHTA and CDR2 FQGNSA. J lost 0 bases, V lost 1 base, and 6 bases had no gene match. In nucleotides, the CDR3 is TGTGCCAGCAGCTTAGGATTGGGGACTAGCGGGACCTCCTACAATGAGCAGTTCTTC. It codes for CASSLGLGTSGTSYNEQFF.

Of note for this clonotype: A much more abundant neighbour one base away suggests this may be a read error. This chain connects TRBV6-1 to TRBJ2-2; D call uncertain. CDR3 length equals 12 residues. Germline V lookup: CDR1 MNHNS, CDR2 SASEGT. Trimming cost V 6 bases and J 4 bases, with 6 bases left between them. This CDR3 is CASRAITGELFF. The CDR3, as DNA: TGTGCCAGCAGGGCGATCACCGGGGAGCTGTTTTTT.

In this sample, this clonotype turned up a few times. The J gene is TRBJ2-5, the V gene TRBV7-2; D is unresolved. Trimming removed 2 bases at V and 11 bases at J, with 9 bases between. The CDR3 is 11 residues long. Germline values: CDR1 SGHTA, CDR2 FQGNSA. The CDR3 sequence is CASSLLNQQYF. For the CDR3, the DNA is TGTGCCAGCAGCTTATTGAATCAGCAGTACTTC.

The J gene is TRBJ2-7, the V gene TRBV19, with D uncertain. The CDR3 contains 15 residues. Germline V CDR1 and CDR2: LNHDA, SQIVND (reference sequence). V was clipped by 3 bases and J by 0 bases, with 12 bases between them. CDR3 bases: TGTGCCAGTAGTATCTCTGGCACCCGCTCCTACGAGCAGTACTTC. This sequence encodes CASSISGTRSYEQYF.